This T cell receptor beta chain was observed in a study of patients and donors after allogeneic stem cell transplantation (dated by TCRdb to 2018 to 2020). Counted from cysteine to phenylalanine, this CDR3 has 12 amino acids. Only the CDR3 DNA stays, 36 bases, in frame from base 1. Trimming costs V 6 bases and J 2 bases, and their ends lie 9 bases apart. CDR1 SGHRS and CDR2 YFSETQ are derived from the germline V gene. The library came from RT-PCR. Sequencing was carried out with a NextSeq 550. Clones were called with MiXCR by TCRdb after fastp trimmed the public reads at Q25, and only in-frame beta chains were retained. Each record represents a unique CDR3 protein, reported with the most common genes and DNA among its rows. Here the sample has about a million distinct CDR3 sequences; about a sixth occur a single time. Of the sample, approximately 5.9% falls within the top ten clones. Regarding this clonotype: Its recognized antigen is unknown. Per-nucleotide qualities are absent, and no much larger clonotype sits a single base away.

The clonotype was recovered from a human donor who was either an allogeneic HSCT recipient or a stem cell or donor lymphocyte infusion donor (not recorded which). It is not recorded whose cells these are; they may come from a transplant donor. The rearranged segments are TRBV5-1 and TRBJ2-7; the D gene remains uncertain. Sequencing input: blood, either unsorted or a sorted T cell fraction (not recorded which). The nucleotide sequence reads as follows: TGCGCCAGCACCTCAGAAGCCTACGAGCAGTACTTC. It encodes CASTSEAYEQYF.